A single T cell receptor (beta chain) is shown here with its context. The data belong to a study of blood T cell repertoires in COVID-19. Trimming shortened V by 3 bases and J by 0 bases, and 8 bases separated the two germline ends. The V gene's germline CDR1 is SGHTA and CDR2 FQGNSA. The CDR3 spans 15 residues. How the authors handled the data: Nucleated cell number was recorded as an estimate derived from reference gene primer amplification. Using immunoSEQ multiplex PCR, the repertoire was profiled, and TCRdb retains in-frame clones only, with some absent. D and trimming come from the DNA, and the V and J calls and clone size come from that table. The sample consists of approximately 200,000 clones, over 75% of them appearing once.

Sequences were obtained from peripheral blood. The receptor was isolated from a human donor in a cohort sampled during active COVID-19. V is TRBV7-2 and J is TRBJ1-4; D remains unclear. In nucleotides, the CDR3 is TGTGCCAGCAGCTTTAACAGACCAACTAATGAAAAACTGTTTTTT. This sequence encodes CASSFNRPTNEKLFF. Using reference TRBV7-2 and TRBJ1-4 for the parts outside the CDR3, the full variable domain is GAGVSQSPSNKVTEKGKDVELRCDPISGHTALYWYRQSLGQGLEFLIYFQGNSAPDKSGLPSDRFSAERTGGSVSTLTIQRTQQEDSAVYLCASSFNRPTNEKLFFGSGTQLSVL.